This TCR beta chain was recovered during a study of shared clonotypes between healthy human individuals. Study details: Donor ages ranged 18 to 49 years: a couple of women, a few men.

Per the germline V gene, CDR1 is MNHEY and CDR2 is SMNVEV (reference sequence). This CDR3 spans 15 amino acids. The V end was cut by 0 bases, the J end by 3 bases, with 9 bases between. Study-wide results and limits: Generally, naive subsets (rather than memory subsets) showed larger estimated richness. Clonotype sharing levels among donors were expected to vary with sequencing depth.

On this clone itself: Its specificity is unknown. Other nucleotide sequences from this sample produce the same CDR3.

The assay was immunoSEQ multiplex PCR, and TCRdb's table has in-frame clones only and misses some. The repertoire holds millions of clones, with 85% to 95% as singletons. The chain links TRBV27 to TRBJ1-5, with D uncertain. The receptor was isolated from a man between 18 and 35 years old in good health. Sequencing used naive CD4+ T cells sorted from blood. Subset here: CD45RA+ positively selected. CDR3 bases: TGTGCCAGCAGTTTATCAGGCAGCCCCAATCAGCCCCAGCATTTT. Translating it yields CASSLSGSPNQPQHF.